This T cell receptor beta chain was captured by sequencing in a study of T cells after yellow fever vaccination. This clonotype appeared a few times. Germline trimming cut 7 bases from V and 6 bases from J; bases unmatched to any gene: 1. This CDR3 region has 11 residues. Germline CDR1 reads ENHRY; CDR2 reads SYGVKD. One entry per CDR3 protein, called by TCRdb with MiXCR from the 5' RACE reads. The table has about 340,000 distinct CDR3 sequences, approximately 12% seen once. V is TRBV10-3 and J is TRBJ1-1, with 8 bases aligning to TRBD1. This specimen was CD4+ T cells sorted from PBMCs, taken 15 days after the yellow fever booster vaccination. The receptor's source is a man between 18 and 29 years old who received the YFV17D yellow fever vaccine. The CDR3 nucleotides read TGTGCCATCAACAGGGGGTCTGAAGCTTTCTTT. This translates into CAINRGSEAFF.